These 23 T cell receptor beta chains came from one sample sequenced in a study of OX40 agonist ivuxolimab in advanced cancers. Profiled with immunoSEQ multiplex PCR; TCRdb holds only in-frame clones, not every one. The sample lists tens of thousands of clones, roughly four fifths occurring once. The sequencing used CD4+ or CD8+ T cells sorted from blood, collected in a trial of the OX40 agonist ivuxolimab. All receptors derive from an adult with an advanced solid tumor such as melanoma, head and neck, liver or kidney cancer.

The CDR3 spells CASSRSRTDAGNTEAFF. In DNA form, the CDR3 reads TGTGCCAGCTCACGCTCACGGACAGATGCCGGTAACACTGAAGCTTTCTTT. The chain couples TRBV18 to TRBJ1-1, with D tentatively TRBD1 (6 bases). This CDR3 is 17 amino acids long. V gave up 4 bases and J gave up 2 bases, with 20 bases separating them. The germline V gene has CDR1 KGHSH and CDR2 LQKENI.

This chain uses TRBV19 with TRBJ2-2; D ambiguous. Per the germline V gene, CDR1 is LNHDA and CDR2 is SQIVND (reference sequence). The CDR3 loop spans 14 amino acids. The V gene lost 5 bases and the J gene lost 4 bases, with 11 bases spanning the gap. The DNA for the CDR3 is TGTGCCAGTAGTCGCGCAGGCAGCACCGGGGAGCTGTTTTTT. Amino acids: CASSRAGSTGELFF. Using reference TRBV19 and TRBJ2-2 for the parts outside the CDR3, the full variable domain is DGGITQSPKYLFRKEGQNVTLSCEQNLNHDAMYWYRQDPGQGLRLIYYSQIVNDFQKGDIAEGYSVSREKKESFPLTVTSAQKNPTAFYLCASSRAGSTGELFFGEGSRLTVL.

This sequence joins TRBV5-1 and TRBJ2-2; D is unclear. V was clipped by 0 bases and J by 0 bases, with 6 bases between them. The CDR3 runs 15 residues. Germline loops: CDR1 SGHRS, CDR2 YFSETQ. CDR3 amino acids: CASSLGQPNTGELFF. The CDR3 DNA reads as TGCGCCAGCAGCTTGGGGCAGCCGAACACCGGGGAGCTGTTTTTT.

V is TRBV27 and J is TRBJ1-6; unclear D gene. The V gene's germline CDR1 is MNHEY and CDR2 SMNVEV (reference sequence). Trimming stripped 5 bases from V and 9 bases from J, with 23 bases between. CDR3 size: 17 residues. The CDR3 bases are TGTGCCAGCAGTCCTACGGGGATCCGACCCAGTGGTTCACCCCTCCACTTT. It codes for CASSPTGIRPSGSPLHF.

V is TRBV11-1 and J is TRBJ2-7; D ambiguous. This CDR3 spans 17 amino acids. Trimming removed 0 bases from V and 4 bases from J, with 19 bases in between. Germline values: CDR1 SGHAT, CDR2 FQDESV (reference sequence). In nucleotides, the CDR3 is TGTGCCAGCAGCTTAGCTGTCGATCACCTGAACAAGTACGAGCAGTACTTC. It translates to CASSLAVDHLNKYEQYF.

The V and J genes are TRBV12-1 and TRBJ2-5. TRBV12-1 constitutes a pseudogene. This CDR3 contains 21 residues. CDR3: CASSFCALGHLMGFPQETQYF. The CDR3 nucleotides are TGTGCCAGCAGCTTTTGCGCCTTGGGCCACCTAATGGGATTCCCCCAAGAGACCCAGTACTTC.

The V and J genes are TRBV28 and TRBJ2-3, with 12 bases aligning to TRBD2. Germline V lookup: CDR1 MDHEN, CDR2 SYDVKM. This CDR3 is built from 17 residues. The V and J ends lost 3 bases and 4 bases, in that order; junction bases with no gene match: 8. The CDR3 nucleotides are TGTGCCAGCAGTTTGACTAGCGGGGGATCGGGGGCAGATACGCAGTATTTT. Residues: CASSLTSGGSGADTQYF.

The rearrangement links TRBV10-3 to TRBJ2-7; perhaps TRBD1 as D (6 bases). Germline assignment: CDR1 ENHRY and CDR2 SYGVKD. Trimming cost V 6 bases and J 12 bases, with 21 bases left between them. The CDR3 extends over 13 amino acids. CDR3 DNA: TGTGCCATCAGGGGGACACAGAGGGAGAGACTGTACTTC. It yields the protein CAIRGTQRERLYF.

This chain joins TRBV11-2 and TRBJ1-1, with TRBD1 as a possible D gene (5 bases). Germline V lookup: CDR1 SGHAT, CDR2 FQNNGV. Trimming took 4 bases from V and 4 from J, leaving 16 bases between them. The CDR3 length is 15 residues. CDR3 sequence: CASSSRPGAATEAFF. CDR3 bases: TGTGCCAGCAGCTCTAGGCCTGGGGCGGCCACTGAAGCTTTCTTT.

The rearrangement joins TRBV18 to TRBJ1-2; D is uncertain. The germline gives CDR1 KGHSH, CDR2 LQKENI. The V end lost 2 bases, the J end lost 3 bases, and 7 bases lay between the germline ends. The CDR3 runs to 13 residues. The CDR3 spells CASSPNADYGYTF. CDR3 sequence (DNA): TGTGCCAGCTCACCAAACGCCGACTATGGCTACACCTTC. Filled out from reference TRBV18 and TRBJ1-2, the complete variable domain reads NAGVMQNPRHLVRRRGQEARLRCSPMKGHSHVYWYRQLPEEGLKFMVYLQKENIIDESGMPKERFSAEFPKEGPSILRIQQVVRGDSAAYFCASSPNADYGYTFGSGTRLTVV.

Here the CDR3 DNA reads TGTGCCAGCAGCCGTGGGGGGGCCACAGATACGCAGTATTTT. Encoded protein: CASSRGGATDTQYF. The V gene is TRBV5-6, the J gene TRBJ2-3, with D perhaps TRBD2 (7 bases). Germline V lookup: CDR1 SGHDT, CDR2 YYEEEE. Trimming shortened V by 4 bases and J by 2 bases, and 11 bases separated the two germline ends. The CDR3 runs 14 residues.

The chain uses TRBV6-6 and TRBJ2-7; no definite D call. The CDR3 is made up of 14 amino acids. The germline CDR1 and CDR2 sequences are MNHNY and SVGAGI (reference sequence). The ends were cut back, 0 bases at V and 2 bases at J, with 8 bases in the middle. The CDR3 bases are TGTGCCAGCAGTTACTCGAGCACAGCCTACGAGCAGTACTTC. It specifies CASSYSSTAYEQYF.

This clone was found a few times. The chain has TRBV12-5 and TRBJ2-1; a weak D match, TRBD1 (10 bases). The germline V and J ends were trimmed by 5 bases and 6 bases, with 35 bases remaining between them. The CDR3 runs 21 residues. Germline V CDR1 and CDR2: LGHNT, FRNRAP. As DNA, the CDR3 is TGTGCTAGTGGTCCCCACCTAGGACAGGGGGGGCTAGCGGGGTATTTCAATGAGCAGTTCTTC. This gives the protein CASGPHLGQGGLAGYFNEQFF.

The chain recombines TRBV4-3 with TRBJ2-2, with D perhaps matching TRBD2 (6 bases). The CDR3 is 16 residues long. Germline assignment: CDR1 LGHNA and CDR2 YSLEER. V shed 0 bases and J shed 1 base, with 9 bases lying between them. DNA for the CDR3: TGCGCCAGCAGCCAAGAATCCGGGGGGAACACCGGGGAGCTGTTTTTT. Translated: CASSQESGGNTGELFF.

The chain recombines TRBV4-3 with TRBJ1-5; D not certain. Germline loops: CDR1 LGHNA, CDR2 YSLEER. This CDR3 contains 15 residues. Trimming left V 5 bases short and J 2 bases short, with 13 bases between. In nucleotides, the CDR3 is TGCGCCAGCAGCTTGGCAGGCGTTGGCAATCAGCCCCAGCATTTT. It yields the protein CASSLAGVGNQPQHF.

The CDR3, as DNA: TGTGCCAGCTCACCTAACAGGGACACCGGGGAGCTGTTTTTT. Translated, it gives CASSPNRDTGELFF. The chain recombines TRBV18 with TRBJ2-2, with a weak D call TRBD1 (6 bases). V was cut by 3 bases and J by 3 bases, with 8 bases left in between. The CDR3 sequence is 14 residues long. Looked up from germline, CDR1 is KGHSH and CDR2 is LQKENI.

The V gene is TRBV19, the J gene TRBJ1-1; no definite D call. V was clipped by 3 bases and J by 1 base, with 18 bases between them. Germline V gene sequence: CDR1 LNHDA, CDR2 SQIVND (reference sequence). The CDR3 covers 17 residues. The CDR3 sequence is CASSIMFGNEGNTEAFF. CDR3 coding DNA: TGTGCCAGTAGTATTATGTTTGGAAACGAAGGGAACACTGAAGCTTTCTTT.

This chain connects TRBV4-3 to TRBJ2-7; 11 bases match TRBD2. The CDR3 is made up of 15 amino acids. V shed 4 bases and J 3 bases; nucleotides not matched to a gene: 5. Germline values: CDR1 LGHNA, CDR2 YSLEER. In DNA, the CDR3 is TGCGCCAGCAGCCGGGGGACTAGCGGCTTCTACGAGCAGTACTTC. This codes for CASSRGTSGFYEQYF.

CDR3 sequence reads: CASSLPGGKNEQFF. The CDR3, as DNA: TGTGCCAGCAGCCTCCCAGGCGGGAAGAATGAGCAGTTCTTC. V is TRBV21-1 and J is TRBJ2-1; the D segment call TRBD2 is taken from the table without a DNA check. TRBV21-1 is labeled a pseudogene. The CDR3 is 14 residues long.

The V and J genes are TRBV28 and TRBJ2-5, with D tentatively TRBD1 (5 bases). CDR3 size: 12 residues. The germline V gene has CDR1 MDHEN and CDR2 SYDVKM. V lost 10 bases to trimming and J lost 10 bases, with 19 bases between them. CDR3 coding DNA: TGTGCCACCATCGCCGGCTACAGGAACCAGTACTTC. Protein sequence: CATIAGYRNQYF.

This clone was observed once. The chain joins TRBV10-3 to TRBJ1-3; D is unclear. Germline loops: CDR1 ENHRY, CDR2 SYGVKD. Trimming took off 0 bases at V and 4 bases at J, with 13 bases between the two ends. This CDR3 contains 16 residues. The CDR3, as DNA: TGTGCCATCAGTGAGTCGATAGGGAGTGACGGAAACACCATATATTTT. Its translation is CAISESIGSDGNTIYF.

The chain has TRBV7-8 and TRBJ1-2; tentatively, D is TRBD1 (6 bases). Trimming took off 1 base at V and 1 base at J, with 13 bases between the two ends. The CDR3 is 16 residues long. Germline V lookup: CDR1 SGHVS, CDR2 FQNEAQ. The CDR3 region is CASSLGAGAHNYGYTF. The CDR3, as DNA: TGTGCCAGCAGCTTAGGTGCAGGGGCCCATAACTATGGCTACACCTTC.

The rearrangement joins TRBV19 to TRBJ2-5, with D perhaps TRBD2 (7 bases). Germline V gene data show CDR1 as LNHDA and CDR2 as SQIVND (reference sequence). Trimming took 6 bases from V and 4 from J, leaving 12 bases between them. The CDR3 consists of 13 residues. CDR3 in DNA: TGTGCCAGTAGCCCGGGGGGCCCAGAGACCCAGTACTTC. It encodes CASSPGGPETQYF.